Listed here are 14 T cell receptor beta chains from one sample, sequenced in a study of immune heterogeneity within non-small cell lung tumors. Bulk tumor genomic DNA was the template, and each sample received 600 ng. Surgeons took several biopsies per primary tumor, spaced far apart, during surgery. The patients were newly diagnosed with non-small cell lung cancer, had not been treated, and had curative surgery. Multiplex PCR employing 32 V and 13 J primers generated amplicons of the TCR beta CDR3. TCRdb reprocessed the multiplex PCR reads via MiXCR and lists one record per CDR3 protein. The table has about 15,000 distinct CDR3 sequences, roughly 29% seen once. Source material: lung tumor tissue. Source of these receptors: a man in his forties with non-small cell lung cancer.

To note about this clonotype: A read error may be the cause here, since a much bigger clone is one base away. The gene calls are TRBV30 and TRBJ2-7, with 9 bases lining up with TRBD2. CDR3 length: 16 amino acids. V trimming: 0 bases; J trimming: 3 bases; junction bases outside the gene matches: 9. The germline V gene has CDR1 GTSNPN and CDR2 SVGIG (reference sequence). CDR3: CAWSVHPTSGGYEQYF. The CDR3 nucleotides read TGTGCCTGGAGTGTACACCCGACTAGCGGCGGCTACGAGCAGTACTTC.

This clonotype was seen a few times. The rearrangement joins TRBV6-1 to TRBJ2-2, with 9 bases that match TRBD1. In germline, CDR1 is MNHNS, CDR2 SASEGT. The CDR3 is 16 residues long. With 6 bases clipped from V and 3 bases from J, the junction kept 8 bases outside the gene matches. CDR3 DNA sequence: TGTGCCAGCAGGCAGTACAGGGGGCAGGACACCGGGGAGCTGTTTTTT. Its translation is CASRQYRGQDTGELFF.

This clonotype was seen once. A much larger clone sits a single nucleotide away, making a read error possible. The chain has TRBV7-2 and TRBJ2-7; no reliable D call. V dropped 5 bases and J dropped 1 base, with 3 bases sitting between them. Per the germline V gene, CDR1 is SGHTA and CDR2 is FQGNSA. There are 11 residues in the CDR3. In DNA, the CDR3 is TGTGCCAGCAGCCGATCCTACGAGCAGTACTTC. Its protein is CASSRSYEQYF.

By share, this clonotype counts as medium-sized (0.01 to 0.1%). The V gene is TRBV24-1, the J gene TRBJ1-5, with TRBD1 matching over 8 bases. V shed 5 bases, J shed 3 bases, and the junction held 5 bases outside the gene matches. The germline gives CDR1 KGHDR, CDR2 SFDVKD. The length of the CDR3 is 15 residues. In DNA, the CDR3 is TGTGCCACCAGTGCGACAGGGGATACCAATCAGCCCCAGCATTTT. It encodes CATSATGDTNQPQHF.

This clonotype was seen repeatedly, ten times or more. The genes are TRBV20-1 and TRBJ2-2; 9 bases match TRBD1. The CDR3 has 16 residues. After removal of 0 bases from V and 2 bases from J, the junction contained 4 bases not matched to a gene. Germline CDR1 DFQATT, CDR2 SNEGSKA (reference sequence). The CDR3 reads CSARDPGQGNTGELFF. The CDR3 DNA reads TGCAGTGCTAGAGATCCGGGACAGGGAAACACCGGGGAGCTGTTTTTT.

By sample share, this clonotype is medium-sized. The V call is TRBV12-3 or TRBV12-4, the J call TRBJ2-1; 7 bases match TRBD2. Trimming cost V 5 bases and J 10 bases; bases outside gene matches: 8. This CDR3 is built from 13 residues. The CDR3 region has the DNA TGTGCCAGCAGTATTACCGGGACTAACGAGCAGTTCTTC. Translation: CASSITGTNEQFF.

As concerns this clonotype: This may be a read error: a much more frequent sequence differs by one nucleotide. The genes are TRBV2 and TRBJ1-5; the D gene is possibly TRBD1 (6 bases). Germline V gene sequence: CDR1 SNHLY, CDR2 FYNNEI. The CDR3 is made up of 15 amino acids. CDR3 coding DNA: TGTGCCATCAGTGAGGGGGTTTCTATCGATCAGCCCCAGCATTTT. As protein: CAISEGVSIDQPQHF.

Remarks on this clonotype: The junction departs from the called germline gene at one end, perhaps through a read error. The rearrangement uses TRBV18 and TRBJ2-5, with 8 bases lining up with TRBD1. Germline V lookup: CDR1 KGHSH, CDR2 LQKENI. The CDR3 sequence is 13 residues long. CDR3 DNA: TGTGCCAGCTCGACAGGGGTCAGGGAGATCCAGTACTTC. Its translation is CASSTGVREIQYF.

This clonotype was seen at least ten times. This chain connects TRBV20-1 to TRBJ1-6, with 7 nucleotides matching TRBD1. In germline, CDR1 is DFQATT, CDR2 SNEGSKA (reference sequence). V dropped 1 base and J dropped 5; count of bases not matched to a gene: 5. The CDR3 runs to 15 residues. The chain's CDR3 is CSARAGRGHNSPLHF. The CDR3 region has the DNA TGCAGTGCTAGAGCGGGGAGGGGGCATAATTCACCCCTCCACTTT.

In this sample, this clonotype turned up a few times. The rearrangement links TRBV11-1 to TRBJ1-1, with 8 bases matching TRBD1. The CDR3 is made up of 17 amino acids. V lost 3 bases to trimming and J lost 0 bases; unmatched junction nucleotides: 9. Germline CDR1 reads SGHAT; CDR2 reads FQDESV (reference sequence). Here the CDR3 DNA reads TGTGCCAGCAGCTTTTCCCCCACAGGGGGGATGAACACTGAAGCTTTCTTT. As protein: CASSFSPTGGMNTEAFF.

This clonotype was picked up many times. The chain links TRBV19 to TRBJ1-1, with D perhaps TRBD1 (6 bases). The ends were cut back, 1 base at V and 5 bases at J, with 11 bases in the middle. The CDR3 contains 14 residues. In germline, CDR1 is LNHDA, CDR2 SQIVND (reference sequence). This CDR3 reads CASSIGGARTEAFF. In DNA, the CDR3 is TGTGCCAGTAGTATAGGGGGGGCTCGGACTGAAGCTTTCTTT.

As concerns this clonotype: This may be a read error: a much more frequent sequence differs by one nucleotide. In nucleotides, the CDR3 is TGTGCCAGCATCTTATGGGACTCCGGGTACGATGAGCAGTTCTTC. Its translation is CASILWDSGYDEQFF. V gene TRBV11-2 combines with J gene TRBJ2-1, with a weak D call TRBD2 (6 bases). The CDR3 covers 15 residues. Germline V gene data show CDR1 as SGHAT and CDR2 as FQNNGV. Based on the CDR3 plus reference TRBV11-2 and TRBJ2-1, the full variable domain is EAGVAQSPRYKIIEKRQSVAFWCNPISGHATLYWYQQILGQGPKLLIQFQNNGVVDDSQLPKDRFSAERLKGVDSTLKIQPAKLEDSAVYLCASILWDSGYDEQFFGPGTRLTVL.

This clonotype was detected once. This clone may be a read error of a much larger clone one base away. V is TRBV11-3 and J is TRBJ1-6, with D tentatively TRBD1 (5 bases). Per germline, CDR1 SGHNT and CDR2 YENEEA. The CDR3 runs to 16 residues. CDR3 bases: TGTGCCATCAGCTTACCGAGGGGAAGGGTTAATTCACCCCTCCACTTT. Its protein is CAISLPRGRVNSPLHF.

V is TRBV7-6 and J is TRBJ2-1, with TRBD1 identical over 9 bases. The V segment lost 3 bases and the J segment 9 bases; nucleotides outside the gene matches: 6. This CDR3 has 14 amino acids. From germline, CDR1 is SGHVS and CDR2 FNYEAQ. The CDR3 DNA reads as TGTGCCAGCAGCTTCGGGGACAGGGAGGGTGAGCAGTTCTTC. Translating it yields CASSFGDREGEQFF.